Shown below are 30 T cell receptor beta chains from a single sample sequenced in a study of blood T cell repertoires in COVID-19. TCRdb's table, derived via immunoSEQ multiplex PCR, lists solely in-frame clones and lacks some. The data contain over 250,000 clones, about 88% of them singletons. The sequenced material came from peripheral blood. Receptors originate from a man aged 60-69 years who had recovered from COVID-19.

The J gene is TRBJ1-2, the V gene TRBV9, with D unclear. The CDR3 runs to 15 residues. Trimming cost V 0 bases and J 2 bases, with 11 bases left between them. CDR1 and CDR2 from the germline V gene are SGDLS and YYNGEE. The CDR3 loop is CASSVVGRANYGYTF. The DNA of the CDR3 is TGTGCCAGCAGCGTAGTGGGGAGGGCGAACTATGGCTACACCTTC.

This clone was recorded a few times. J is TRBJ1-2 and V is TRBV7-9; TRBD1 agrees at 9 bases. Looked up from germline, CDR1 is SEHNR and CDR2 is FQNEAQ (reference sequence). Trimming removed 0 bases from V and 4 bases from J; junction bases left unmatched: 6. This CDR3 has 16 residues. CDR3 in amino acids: CASSLAGTGTFYGYTF. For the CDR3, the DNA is TGTGCCAGCAGCTTAGCCGGGACAGGGACTTTCTATGGCTACACCTTC.

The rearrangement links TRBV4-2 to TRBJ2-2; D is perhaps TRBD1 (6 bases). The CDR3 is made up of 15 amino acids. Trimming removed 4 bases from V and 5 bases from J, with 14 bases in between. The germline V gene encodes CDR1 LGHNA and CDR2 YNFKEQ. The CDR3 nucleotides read TGTGCCAGCAGCCCCCTTGGACAGTTGACCGGGGAGCTGTTTTTT. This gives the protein CASSPLGQLTGELFF.

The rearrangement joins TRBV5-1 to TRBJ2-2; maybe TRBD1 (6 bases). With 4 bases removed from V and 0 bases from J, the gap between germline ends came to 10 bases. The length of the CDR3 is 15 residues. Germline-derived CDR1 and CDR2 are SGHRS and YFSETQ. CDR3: CASSTGHTNTGELFF. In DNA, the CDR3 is TGCGCCAGCAGCACGGGACACACGAACACCGGGGAGCTGTTTTTT.

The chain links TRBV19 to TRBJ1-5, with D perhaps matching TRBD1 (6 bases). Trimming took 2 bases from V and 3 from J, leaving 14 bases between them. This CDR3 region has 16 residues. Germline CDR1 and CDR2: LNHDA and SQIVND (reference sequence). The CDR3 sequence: CASSIMGARTNQPQHF. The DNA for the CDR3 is TGTGCCAGTAGTATAATGGGGGCCCGCACCAATCAGCCCCAGCATTTT. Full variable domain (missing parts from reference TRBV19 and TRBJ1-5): DGGITQSPKYLFRKEGQNVTLSCEQNLNHDAMYWYRQDPGQGLRLIYYSQIVNDFQKGDIAEGYSVSREKKESFPLTVTSAQKNPTAFYLCASSIMGARTNQPQHFGDGTRLSIL.

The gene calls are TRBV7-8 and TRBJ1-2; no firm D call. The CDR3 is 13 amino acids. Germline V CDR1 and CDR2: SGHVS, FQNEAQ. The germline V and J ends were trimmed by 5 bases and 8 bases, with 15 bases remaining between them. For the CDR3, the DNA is TGTGCCAGCAGCCCTCCCGGCGGGGTCGGCTACACCTTC. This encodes CASSPPGGVGYTF.

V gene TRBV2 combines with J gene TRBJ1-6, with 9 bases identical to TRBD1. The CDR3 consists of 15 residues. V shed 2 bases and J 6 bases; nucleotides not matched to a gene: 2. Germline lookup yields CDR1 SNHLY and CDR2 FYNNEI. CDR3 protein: CASSEWDRVNSPLHF. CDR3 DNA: TGTGCCAGCAGTGAATGGGACAGGGTTAATTCACCCCTCCACTTT.

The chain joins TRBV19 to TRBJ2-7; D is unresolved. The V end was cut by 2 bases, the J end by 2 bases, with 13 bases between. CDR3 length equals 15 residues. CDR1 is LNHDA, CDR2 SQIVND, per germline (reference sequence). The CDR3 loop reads CASSINSAEPYEQYF. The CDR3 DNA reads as TGTGCCAGTAGTATAAATAGTGCCGAGCCCTACGAGCAGTACTTC.

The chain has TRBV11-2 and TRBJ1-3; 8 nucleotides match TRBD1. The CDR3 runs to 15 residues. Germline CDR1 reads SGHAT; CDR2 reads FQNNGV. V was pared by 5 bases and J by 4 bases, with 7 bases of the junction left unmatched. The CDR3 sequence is CASSRDRGFGNTIYF. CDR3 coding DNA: TGTGCCAGCAGCCGCGACAGGGGATTCGGAAACACCATATATTTT.

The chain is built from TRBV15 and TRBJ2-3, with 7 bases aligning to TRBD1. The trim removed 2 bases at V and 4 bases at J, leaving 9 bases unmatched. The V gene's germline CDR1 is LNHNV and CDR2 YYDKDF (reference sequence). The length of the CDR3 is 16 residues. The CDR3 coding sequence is TGTGCCACCAGCAGACCGACAGGGTTTGTTGCAGATACGCAGTATTTT. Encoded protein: CATSRPTGFVADTQYF.

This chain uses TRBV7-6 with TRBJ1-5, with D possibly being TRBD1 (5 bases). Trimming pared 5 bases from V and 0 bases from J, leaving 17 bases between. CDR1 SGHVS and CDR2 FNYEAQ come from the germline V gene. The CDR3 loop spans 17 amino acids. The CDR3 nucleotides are TGTGCCAGCAGCGCCGGAGCAGGGCGTTATAGCAATCAGCCCCAGCATTTT. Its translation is CASSAGAGRYSNQPQHF.

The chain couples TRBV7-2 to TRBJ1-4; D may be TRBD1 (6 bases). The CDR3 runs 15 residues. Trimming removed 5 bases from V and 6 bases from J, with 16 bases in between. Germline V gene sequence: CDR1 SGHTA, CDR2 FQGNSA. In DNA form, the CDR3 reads TGTGCCAGCAGCCCGAAAGGGGGAACCTATGAAAAACTGTTTTTT. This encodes CASSPKGGTYEKLFF.

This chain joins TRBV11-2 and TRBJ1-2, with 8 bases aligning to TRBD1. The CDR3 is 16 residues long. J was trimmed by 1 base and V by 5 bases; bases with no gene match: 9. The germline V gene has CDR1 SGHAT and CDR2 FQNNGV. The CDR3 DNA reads TGTGCCAGCAGCCACCCGGGACAGGACCTTAACTATGGCTACACCTTC. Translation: CASSHPGQDLNYGYTF.

The DNA for the CDR3 is TGTGCCAGCAGTGACCCCACCCCTTTTGAGGGGACCCAGTACTTC. Translating gives CASSDPTPFEGTQYF. The chain combines TRBV25-1 with TRBJ2-5; TRBD2 might be the D (5 bases). CDR1 and CDR2 (germline): MGHDK, SYGVNS. The CDR3 contains 15 residues. Trimming took 3 bases from V and 7 from J, leaving 18 bases between them.

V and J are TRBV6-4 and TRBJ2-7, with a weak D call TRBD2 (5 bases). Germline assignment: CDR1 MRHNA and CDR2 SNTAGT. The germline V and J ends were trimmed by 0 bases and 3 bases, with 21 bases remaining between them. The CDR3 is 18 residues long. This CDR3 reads CASSDSPAGSPPRYEQYF. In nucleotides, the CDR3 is TGTGCCAGCAGTGACTCGCCCGCGGGCTCCCCTCCCCGCTACGAGCAGTACTTC.

CDR3 sequence: CASSPGTSGVNEQFF. CDR3 coding DNA: TGTGCCAGCAGCCCCGGGACTAGCGGGGTCAATGAGCAGTTCTTC. The chain uses TRBV4-2 and TRBJ2-1, with 13 bases fitting TRBD2. Germline V gene lookup returns CDR1 LGHNA and CDR2 YNFKEQ. There are 15 residues in the CDR3. V lost 4 bases, J lost 6 bases, and 3 bases stayed unmatched.

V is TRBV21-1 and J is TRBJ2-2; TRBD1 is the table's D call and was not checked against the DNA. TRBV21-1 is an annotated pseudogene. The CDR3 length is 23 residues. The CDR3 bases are TGTGCCAGCAGCAATTTATATCGTGGCGGACAGGGGGTCCCTATCGGAGGCACCGGGGAGCTGTTTTTT. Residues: CASSNLYRGGQGVPIGGTGELFF.

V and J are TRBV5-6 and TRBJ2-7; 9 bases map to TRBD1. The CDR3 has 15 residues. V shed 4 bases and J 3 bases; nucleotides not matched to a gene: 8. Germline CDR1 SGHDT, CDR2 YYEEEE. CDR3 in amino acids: CASSPPWDRVYEQYF. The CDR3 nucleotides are TGTGCCAGCAGCCCCCCTTGGGACAGGGTCTACGAGCAGTACTTC.

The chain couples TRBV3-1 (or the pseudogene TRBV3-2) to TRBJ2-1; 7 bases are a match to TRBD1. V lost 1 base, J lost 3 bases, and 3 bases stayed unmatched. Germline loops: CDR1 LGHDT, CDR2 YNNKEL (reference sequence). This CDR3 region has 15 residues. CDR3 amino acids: CASSQGNRGYNEQFF. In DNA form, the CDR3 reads TGTGCCAGCAGCCAAGGGAACAGGGGCTACAATGAGCAGTTCTTC.

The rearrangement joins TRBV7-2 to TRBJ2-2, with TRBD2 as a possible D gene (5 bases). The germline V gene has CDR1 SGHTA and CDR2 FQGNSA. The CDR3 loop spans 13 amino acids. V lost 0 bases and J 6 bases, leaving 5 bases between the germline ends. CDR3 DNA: TGTGCCAGCAGCTTAGCGGGAGCCGGGGAGCTGTTTTTT. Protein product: CASSLAGAGELFF.

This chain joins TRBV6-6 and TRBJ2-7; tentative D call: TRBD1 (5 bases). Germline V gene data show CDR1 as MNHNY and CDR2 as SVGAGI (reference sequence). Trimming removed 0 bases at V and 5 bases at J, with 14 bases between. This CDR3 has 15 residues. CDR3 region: CASSYSISGSHEQYF. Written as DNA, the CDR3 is TGTGCCAGCAGTTACTCTATCTCAGGGTCCCACGAGCAGTACTTC.

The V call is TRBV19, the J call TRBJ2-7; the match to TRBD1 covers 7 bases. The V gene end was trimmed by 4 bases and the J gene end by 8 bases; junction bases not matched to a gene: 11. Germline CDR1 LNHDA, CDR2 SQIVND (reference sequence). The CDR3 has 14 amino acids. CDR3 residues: CASSNRDSRLKQYF. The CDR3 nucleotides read TGTGCCAGTAGTAACCGGGACAGCCGCCTCAAGCAGTACTTC. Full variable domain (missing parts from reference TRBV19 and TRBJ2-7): DGGITQSPKYLFRKEGQNVTLSCEQNLNHDAMYWYRQDPGQGLRLIYYSQIVNDFQKGDIAEGYSVSREKKESFPLTVTSAQKNPTAFYLCASSNRDSRLKQYFGPGTRLTVT.

The CDR3 protein is CASSAGQGGDTQYF. CDR3 DNA sequence: TGTGCCAGCAGCGCCGGACAGGGAGGAGATACGCAGTATTTT. The chain couples TRBV9 to TRBJ2-3; 8 bases are shared with TRBD1. CDR1 and CDR2 (germline): SGDLS, YYNGEE. V shed 3 bases and J 5 bases; nucleotides not matched to a gene: 5. The length of the CDR3 is 14 residues.

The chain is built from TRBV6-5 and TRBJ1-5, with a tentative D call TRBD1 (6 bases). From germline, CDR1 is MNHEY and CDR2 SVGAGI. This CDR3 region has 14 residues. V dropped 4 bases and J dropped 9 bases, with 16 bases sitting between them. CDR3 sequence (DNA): TGTGCCAGCAGTTTAACAGGGCAGGGTCGGCCCCAGCATTTT. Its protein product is CASSLTGQGRPQHF.

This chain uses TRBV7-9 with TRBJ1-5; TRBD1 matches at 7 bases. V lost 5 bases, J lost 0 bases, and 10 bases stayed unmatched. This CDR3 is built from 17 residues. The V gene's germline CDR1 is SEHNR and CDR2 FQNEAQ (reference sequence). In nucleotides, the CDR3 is TGTGCCAGCAGCACCTCCCGGGACAGATATAGCAATCAGCCCCAGCATTTT. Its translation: CASSTSRDRYSNQPQHF. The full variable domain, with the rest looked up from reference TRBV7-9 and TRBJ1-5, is DTGVSQNPRHKITKRGQNVTFRCDPISEHNRLYWYRQTLGQGPEFLTYFQNEAQLEKSRLLSDRFSAERPKGSFSTLEIQRTEQGDSAMYLCASSTSRDRYSNQPQHFGDGTRLSIL.

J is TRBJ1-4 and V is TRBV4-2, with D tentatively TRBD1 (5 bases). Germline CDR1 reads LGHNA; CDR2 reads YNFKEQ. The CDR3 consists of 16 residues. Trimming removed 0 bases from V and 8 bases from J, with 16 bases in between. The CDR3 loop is CASSQDLGRVGEKLFF. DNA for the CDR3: TGTGCCAGCAGCCAAGATTTGGGCAGGGTTGGGGAAAAACTGTTTTTT.

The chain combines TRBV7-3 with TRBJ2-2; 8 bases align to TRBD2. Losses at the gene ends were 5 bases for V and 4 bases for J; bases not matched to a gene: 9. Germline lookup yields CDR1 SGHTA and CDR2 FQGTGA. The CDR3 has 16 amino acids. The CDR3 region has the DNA TGTGCCAGCAGCGCCCGGGCGGGGGGTAGCACCGGGGAGCTGTTTTTT. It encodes CASSARAGGSTGELFF.

DNA for the CDR3: TGTGCCAGCAGCCAAGATATAACCGGGACATATGGAAACACCATATATTTT. Translating gives CASSQDITGTYGNTIYF. The J gene is TRBJ1-3, the V gene TRBV4-2, with a tentative D call TRBD1 (6 bases). Germline V gene lookup returns CDR1 LGHNA and CDR2 YNFKEQ. Trimming stripped 0 bases from V and 3 bases from J, with 15 bases between. This CDR3 comprises 17 residues.

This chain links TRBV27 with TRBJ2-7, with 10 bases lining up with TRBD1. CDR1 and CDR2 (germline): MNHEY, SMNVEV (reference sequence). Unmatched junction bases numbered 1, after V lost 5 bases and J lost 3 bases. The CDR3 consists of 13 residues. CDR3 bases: TGTGCCAGCAGTAGGACAGGGGGCTACGAGCAGTACTTC. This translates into CASSRTGGYEQYF.

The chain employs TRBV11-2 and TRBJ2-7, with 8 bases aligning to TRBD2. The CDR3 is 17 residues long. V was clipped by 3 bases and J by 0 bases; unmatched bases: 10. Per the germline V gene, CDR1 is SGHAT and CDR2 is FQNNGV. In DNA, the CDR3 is TGTGCCAGCAGCTTGGGGTCGGGGGGGGTCAGCTCCTACGAGCAGTACTTC. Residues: CASSLGSGGVSSYEQYF.